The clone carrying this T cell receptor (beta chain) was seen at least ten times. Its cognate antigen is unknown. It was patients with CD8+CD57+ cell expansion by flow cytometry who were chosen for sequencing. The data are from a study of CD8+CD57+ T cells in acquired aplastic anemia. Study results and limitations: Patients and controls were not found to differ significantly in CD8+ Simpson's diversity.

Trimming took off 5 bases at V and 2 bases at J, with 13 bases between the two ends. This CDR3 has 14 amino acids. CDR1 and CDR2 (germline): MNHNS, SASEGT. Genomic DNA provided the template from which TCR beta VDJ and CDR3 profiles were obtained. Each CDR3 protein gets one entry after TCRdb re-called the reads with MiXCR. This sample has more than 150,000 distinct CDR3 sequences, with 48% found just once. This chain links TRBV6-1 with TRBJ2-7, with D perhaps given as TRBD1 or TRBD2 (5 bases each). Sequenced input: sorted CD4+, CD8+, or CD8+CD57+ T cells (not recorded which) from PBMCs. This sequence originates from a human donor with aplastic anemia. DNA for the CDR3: TGTGCCAGCAGTCCCCCGGGACCGCCCTACGAGCAGTACTTC. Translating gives CASSPPGPPYEQYF.